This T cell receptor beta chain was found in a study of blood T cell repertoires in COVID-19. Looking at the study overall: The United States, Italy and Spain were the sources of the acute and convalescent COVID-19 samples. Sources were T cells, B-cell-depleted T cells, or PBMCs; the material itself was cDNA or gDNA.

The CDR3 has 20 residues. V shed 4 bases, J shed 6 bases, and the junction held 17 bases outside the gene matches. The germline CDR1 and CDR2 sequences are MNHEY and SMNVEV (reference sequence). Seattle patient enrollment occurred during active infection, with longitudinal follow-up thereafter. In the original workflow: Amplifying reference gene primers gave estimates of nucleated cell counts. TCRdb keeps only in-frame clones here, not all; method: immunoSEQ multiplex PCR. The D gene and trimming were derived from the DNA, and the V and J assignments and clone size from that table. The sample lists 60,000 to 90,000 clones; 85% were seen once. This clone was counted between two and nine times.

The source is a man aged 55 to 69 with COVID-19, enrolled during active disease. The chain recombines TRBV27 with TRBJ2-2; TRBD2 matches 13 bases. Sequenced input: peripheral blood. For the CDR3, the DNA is TGTGCCAGCAGTTCTTACATCCGGACTAGCGGGAGATGGATACCCGGGGAGCTGTTTTTT. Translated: CASSSYIRTSGRWIPGELFF.